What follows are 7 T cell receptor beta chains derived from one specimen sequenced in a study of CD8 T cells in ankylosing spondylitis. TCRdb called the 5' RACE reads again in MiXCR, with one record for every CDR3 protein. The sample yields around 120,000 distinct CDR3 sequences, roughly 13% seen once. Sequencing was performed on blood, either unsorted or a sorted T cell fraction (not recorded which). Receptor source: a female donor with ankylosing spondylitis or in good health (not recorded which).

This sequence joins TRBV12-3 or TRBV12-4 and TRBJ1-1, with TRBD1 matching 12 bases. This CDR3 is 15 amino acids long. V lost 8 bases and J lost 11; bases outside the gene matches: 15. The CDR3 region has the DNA TGTGCCAGCCATGACCGGGACAGGGGGCTTTATGAGGCTTTCTTT. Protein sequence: CASHDRDRGLYEAFF.

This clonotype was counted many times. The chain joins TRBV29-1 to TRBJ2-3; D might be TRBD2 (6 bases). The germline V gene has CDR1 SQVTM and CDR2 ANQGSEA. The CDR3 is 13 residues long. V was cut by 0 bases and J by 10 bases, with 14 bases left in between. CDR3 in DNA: TGCAGCGTTGAAGACCCAGGCGGGGTGGCGCAGTATTTT. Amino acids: CSVEDPGGVAQYF.

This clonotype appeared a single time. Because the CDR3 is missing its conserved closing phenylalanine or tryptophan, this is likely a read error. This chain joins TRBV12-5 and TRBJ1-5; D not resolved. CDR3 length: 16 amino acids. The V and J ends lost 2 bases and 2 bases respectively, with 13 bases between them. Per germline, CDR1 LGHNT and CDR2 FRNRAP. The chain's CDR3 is CASGLFNMEGNQPQHI. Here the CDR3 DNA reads TGTGCTAGTGGTTTGTTCAATATGGAGGGCAATCAGCCCCAGCATATT.

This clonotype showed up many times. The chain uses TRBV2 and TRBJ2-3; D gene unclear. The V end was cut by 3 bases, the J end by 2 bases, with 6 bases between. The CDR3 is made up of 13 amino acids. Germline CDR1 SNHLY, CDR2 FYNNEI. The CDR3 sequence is CASSESYTDTQYF. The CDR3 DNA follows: TGTGCCAGCAGTGAGTCGTACACAGATACGCAGTATTTT. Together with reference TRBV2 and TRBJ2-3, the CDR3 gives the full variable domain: EPEVTQTPSHQVTQMGQEVILRCVPISNHLYFYWYRQILGQKVEFLVSFYNNEISEKSEIFDDQFSVERPDGSNFTLKIRSTKLEDSAMYFCASSESYTDTQYFGPGTRLTVL.

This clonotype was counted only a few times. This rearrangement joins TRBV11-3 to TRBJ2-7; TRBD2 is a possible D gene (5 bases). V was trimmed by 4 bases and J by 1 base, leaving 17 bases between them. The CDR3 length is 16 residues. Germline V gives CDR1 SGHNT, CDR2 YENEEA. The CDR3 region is CASSSGLGGGSYEQYF. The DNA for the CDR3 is TGTGCCAGCAGCTCGGGTCTCGGAGGCGGTTCCTACGAGCAGTACTTC.

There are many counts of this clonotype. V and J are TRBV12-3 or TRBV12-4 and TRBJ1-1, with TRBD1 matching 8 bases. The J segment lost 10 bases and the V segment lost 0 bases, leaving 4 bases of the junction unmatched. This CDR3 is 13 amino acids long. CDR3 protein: CASSLARTGTAFF. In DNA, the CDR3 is TGTGCCAGCAGTTTAGCTAGGACAGGGACAGCTTTCTTT.

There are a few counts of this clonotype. As DNA, the CDR3 is TGTGCCAGCAGAGATGGCAGGGGGCTCTACGAGCAGTACTTC. Its translation: CASRDGRGLYEQYF. The V and J genes are TRBV6-1 and TRBJ2-7, with 8 bases matching TRBD1. Germline V lookup: CDR1 MNHNS, CDR2 SASEGT. This CDR3 region has 14 residues. Germline trimming cut 6 bases from V and 3 bases from J; bases unmatched to any gene: 7.